The source of this T cell receptor (beta chain) is a study of cytomegalovirus exposure and HLA in healthy donors. Study background: Around 83% of 398 genotyped donors fell in the Caucasian-associated ancestry cluster.

PCR used 60 Vbeta primers and 13 Jbeta primers. Profiling relied on immunoSEQ multiplex PCR, and the TCRdb table lists in-frame clones only, not all of them. The table records 150,000 to 180,000 clones, around 70% of them present only once. Study-wide findings and caveats: It was 150 to 200 TCR beta chains that were listed as cytomegalovirus-associated.

As concerns this clone: Its target is unknown.

This CDR3 is 12 amino acids long. Looked up from germline, CDR1 is MDHEN and CDR2 is SYDVKM. The V end lost 6 bases, the J end lost 4 bases, and 10 bases lay between the germline ends. The TCR sequence derives from a young man in good health and CMV-seronegative. The sample comprised PBMCs. V gene TRBV28 combines with J gene TRBJ2-7; perhaps TRBD2 as D (6 bases). The CDR3 loop reads CASRGGPYEQYF. The CDR3 DNA sequence: TGTGCCAGCAGGGGGGGACCTTACGAGCAGTACTTC.